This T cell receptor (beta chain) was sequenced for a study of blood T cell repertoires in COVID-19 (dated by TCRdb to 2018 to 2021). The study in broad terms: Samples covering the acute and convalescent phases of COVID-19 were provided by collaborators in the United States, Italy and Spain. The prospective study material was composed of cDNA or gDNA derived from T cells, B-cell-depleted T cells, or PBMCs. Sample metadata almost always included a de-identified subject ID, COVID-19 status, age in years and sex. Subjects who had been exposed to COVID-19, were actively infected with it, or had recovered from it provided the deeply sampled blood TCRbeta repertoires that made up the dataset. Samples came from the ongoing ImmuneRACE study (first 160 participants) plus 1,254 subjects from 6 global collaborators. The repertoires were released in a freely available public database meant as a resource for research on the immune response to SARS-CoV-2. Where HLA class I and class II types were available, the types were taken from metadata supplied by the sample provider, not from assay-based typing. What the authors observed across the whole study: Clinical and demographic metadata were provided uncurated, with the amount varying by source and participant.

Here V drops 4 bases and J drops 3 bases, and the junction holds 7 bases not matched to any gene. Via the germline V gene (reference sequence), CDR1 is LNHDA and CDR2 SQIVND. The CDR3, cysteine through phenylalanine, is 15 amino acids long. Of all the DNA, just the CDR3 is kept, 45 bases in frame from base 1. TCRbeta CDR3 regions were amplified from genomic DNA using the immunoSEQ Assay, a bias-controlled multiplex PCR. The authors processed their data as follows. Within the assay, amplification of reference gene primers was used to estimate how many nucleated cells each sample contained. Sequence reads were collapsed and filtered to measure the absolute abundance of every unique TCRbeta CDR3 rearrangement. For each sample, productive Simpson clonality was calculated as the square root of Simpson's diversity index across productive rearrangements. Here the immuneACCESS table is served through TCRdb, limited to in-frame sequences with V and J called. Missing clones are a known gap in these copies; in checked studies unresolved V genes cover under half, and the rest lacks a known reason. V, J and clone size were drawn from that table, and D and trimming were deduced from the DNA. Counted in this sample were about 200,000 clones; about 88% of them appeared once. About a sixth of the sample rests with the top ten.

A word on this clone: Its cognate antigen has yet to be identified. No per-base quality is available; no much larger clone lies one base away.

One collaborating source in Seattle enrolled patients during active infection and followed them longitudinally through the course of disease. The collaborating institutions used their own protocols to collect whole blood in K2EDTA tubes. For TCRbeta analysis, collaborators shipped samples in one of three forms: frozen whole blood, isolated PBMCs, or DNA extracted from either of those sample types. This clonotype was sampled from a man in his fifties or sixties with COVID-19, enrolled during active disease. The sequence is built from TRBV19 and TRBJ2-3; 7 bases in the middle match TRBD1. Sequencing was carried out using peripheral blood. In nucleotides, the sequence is TGTGCCAGTAGTACCTACAGGGGACGGACAGATACGCAGTATTTT. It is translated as CASSTYRGRTDTQYF. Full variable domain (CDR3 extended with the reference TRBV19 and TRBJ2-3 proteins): DGGITQSPKYLFRKEGQNVTLSCEQNLNHDAMYWYRQDPGQGLRLIYYSQIVNDFQKGDIAEGYSVSREKKESFPLTVTSAQKNPTAFYLCASSTYRGRTDTQYFGPGTRLTVL.